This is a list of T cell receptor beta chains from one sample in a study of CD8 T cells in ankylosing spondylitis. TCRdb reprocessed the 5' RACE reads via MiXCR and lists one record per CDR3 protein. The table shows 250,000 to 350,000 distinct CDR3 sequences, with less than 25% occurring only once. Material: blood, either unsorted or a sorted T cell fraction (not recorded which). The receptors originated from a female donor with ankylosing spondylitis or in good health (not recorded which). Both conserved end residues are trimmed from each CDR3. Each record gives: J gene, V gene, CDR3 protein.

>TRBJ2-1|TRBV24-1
ATSDGTPPAWF
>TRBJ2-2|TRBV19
ATPIRTRGLAAGELF
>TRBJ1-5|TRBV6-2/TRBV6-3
ASSYFRVNNQPQH
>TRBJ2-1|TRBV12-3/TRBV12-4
ASSRQGGSYNEQF
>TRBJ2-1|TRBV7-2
ASREAGARRNEQF
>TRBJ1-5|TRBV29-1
SVSGGLNQPQH
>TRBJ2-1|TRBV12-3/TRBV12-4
ASNDQGINEQF
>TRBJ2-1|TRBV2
ASSTYRSSYNEQF
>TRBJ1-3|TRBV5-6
ASSLGQGGNTIY
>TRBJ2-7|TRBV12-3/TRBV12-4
ASSLGTLGEQY
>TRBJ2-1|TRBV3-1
ASSSRGGNEQF
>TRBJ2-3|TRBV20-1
SARPSSVDTQY
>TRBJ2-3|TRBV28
ASSSGSGWNTQY
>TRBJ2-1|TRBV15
ATSRGGRSLYNEQF
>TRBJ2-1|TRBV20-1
SAVGAGVGNEQF
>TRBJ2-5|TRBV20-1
SAREGGTETQY
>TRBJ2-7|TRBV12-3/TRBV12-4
ASSSITTAYEQY
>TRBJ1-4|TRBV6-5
ASREDGTRGEKLF
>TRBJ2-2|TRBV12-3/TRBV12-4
ASSLGVLNTGELF
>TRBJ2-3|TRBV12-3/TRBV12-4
ASSLGTLSNTQY
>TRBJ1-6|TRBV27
ASSFAQGYNSPLH
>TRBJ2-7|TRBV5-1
ASSLAWSSYEQY
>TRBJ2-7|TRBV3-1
ASSQDWAGEAEQY
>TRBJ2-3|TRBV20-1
SASPGLAGGVADTQY
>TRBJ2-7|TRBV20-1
SARKVGDSLLYEQY
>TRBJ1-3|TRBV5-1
ASSLRGDSGNTIY
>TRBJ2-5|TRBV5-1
ASSLWGETQY
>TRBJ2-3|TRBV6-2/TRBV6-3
ASSQLSRTDTQY
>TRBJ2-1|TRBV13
ASSVLYNEQF
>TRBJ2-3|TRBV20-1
SARESGSTDTQY
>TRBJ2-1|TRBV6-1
ASSHTWPGGNEQF
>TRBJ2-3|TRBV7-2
ASSLARPTDTQY
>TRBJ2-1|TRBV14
ASSQDWVTSSYNEQF
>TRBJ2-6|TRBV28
ASSGQESSGANVLT
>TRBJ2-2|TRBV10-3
AISSGTETGELF
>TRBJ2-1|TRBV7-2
ASSPSSGRNNEQF
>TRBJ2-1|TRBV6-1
ASNPGPGVRNEQF
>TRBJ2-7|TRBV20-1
SARTGTSGTNEQY
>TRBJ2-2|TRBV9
ASSVAGGGTGELF
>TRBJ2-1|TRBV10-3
AISEPQGAGENEQF
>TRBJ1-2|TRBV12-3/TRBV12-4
ATSGTGFGYT
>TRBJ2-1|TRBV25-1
ASRGPDNEQF
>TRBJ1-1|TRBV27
ATRGQLNTEAF
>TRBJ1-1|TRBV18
ASSPQGLEAF
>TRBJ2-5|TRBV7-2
ASSLRTQEETQY
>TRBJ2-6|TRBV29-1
SVQLSGANVLT
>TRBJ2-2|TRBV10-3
ALPKGQGTGELF
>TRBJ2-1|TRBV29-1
SVTDRNEQF
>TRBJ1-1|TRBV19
ASSDRAGTEAF